The sequence of this T cell receptor beta chain was determined in a study of blood T cell repertoires in COVID-19. Germline V gene lookup returns CDR1 WNHNN and CDR2 SYGVQD (reference sequence). The ends lost 9 bases at V and 5 bases at J; junction bases unmatched: 4. This CDR3 contains 13 residues. The cohort comprised adults aged roughly 18 to 95 years residing in under 30 US areas. Produced via immunoSEQ multiplex PCR; TCRdb's table is partial and in-frame only. The sample lists some 290,000 clones; 90% to 95% were seen once. This sequence originates from a woman in her thirties who had been exposed to COVID-19. The chain combines TRBV10-1 with TRBJ2-2; the match to TRBD1 covers 9 bases. Sequencing input: PBMCs or T cells enriched from blood (not recorded which). Written as DNA, the CDR3 is TGCGCCAGAGACAGGGGGAAGACCGGGGAGCTGTTTTTT. Translating gives CARDRGKTGELFF.